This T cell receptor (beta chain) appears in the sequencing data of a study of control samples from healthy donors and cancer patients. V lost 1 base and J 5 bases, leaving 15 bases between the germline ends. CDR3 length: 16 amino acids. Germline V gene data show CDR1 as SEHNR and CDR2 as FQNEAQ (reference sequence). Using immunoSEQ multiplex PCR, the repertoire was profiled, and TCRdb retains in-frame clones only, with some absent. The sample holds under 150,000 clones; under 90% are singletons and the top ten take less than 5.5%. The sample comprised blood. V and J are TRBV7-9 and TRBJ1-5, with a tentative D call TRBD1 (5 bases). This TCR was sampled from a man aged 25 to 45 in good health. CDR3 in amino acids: CASSLGWEGSDQPQHF. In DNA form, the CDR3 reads TGTGCCAGCAGCTTAGGGTGGGAGGGGTCGGATCAGCCCCAGCATTTT.